These 29 T cell receptor beta chains were all obtained from the same sample, sequenced in a study of shared clonotypes between healthy human individuals. Measured with immunoSEQ multiplex PCR; TCRdb has only the in-frame clones, and not every one. Here the sample spans approximately 320,000 clones, approximately 79% being singletons. Sequenced input: memory CD4+ T cells sorted from blood. Indicated subset: CD45RA-negative fraction. The receptors were gathered from a man aged 25-45 years in good health.

The gene calls are TRBV7-2 and TRBJ2-5, with a possible D match to TRBD1 (5 bases). The V end was cut by 2 bases, the J end by 1 base, with 8 bases between. The CDR3 has 14 residues. The germline V gene encodes CDR1 SGHTA and CDR2 FQGNSA. The CDR3 loop is CASSLQGIQETQYF. DNA of the CDR3: TGTGCCAGCAGCTTACAGGGAATCCAAGAGACCCAGTACTTC.

V gene TRBV7-2 combines with J gene TRBJ2-3; 7 bases map to TRBD1. Germline V gene data show CDR1 as SGHTA and CDR2 as FQGNSA. The CDR3 has 14 amino acids. Germline trimming cut 5 bases from V and 14 bases from J; bases unmatched to any gene: 16. The CDR3 sequence is CASSPLGRTGPWYF. The CDR3 nucleotides are TGTGCCAGCAGCCCACTAGGTAGGACAGGCCCCTGGTATTTT.

In its sample, this clone was seen once. The J gene is TRBJ2-2, the V gene TRBV15; 8 positions match TRBD1. After removal of 1 base from V and 7 bases from J, the junction contained 8 bases not matched to a gene. The CDR3 is made up of 16 amino acids. Germline CDR1 LNHNV, CDR2 YYDKDF (reference sequence). This chain's CDR3 is CATSRGQGASFGELFF. The CDR3 DNA sequence: TGTGCCACCAGCAGAGGGCAGGGGGCGTCATTCGGGGAGCTGTTTTTT.

This clone appeared once. The CDR3 coding sequence is TGTGCCAGCAGCTTCATGAGTGCCCGGGAGCAGTACTTC. The encoded protein is CASSFMSAREQYF. This rearrangement joins TRBV11-2 to TRBJ2-7; D unclear. V was trimmed by 3 bases and J by 7 bases, leaving 13 bases between them. The CDR3 consists of 13 residues. Germline assignment: CDR1 SGHAT and CDR2 FQNNGV. Supplemented by reference TRBV11-2 and TRBJ2-7, the full variable domain reads EAGVAQSPRYKIIEKRQSVAFWCNPISGHATLYWYQQILGQGPKLLIQFQNNGVVDDSQLPKDRFSAERLKGVDSTLKIQPAKLEDSAVYLCASSFMSAREQYFGPGTRLTVT.

The chain joins TRBV29-1 to TRBJ1-4, with no clear D. There are 15 residues in the CDR3. Per the germline V gene, CDR1 is SQVTM and CDR2 is ANQGSEA. Trimming stripped 4 bases from V and 4 bases from J, with 16 bases between. The CDR3 loop is CSVVVTGGLNEKLFF. The DNA for the CDR3 is TGCAGCGTTGTAGTCACGGGAGGGCTTAATGAAAAACTGTTTTTT.

The V call is TRBV19, the J call TRBJ1-2; the D is unclear. The V gene's germline CDR1 is LNHDA and CDR2 SQIVND (reference sequence). The CDR3 covers 12 residues. V was clipped by 7 bases and J by 6 bases, with 12 bases between them. The CDR3 reads CASNRYGDGYTF. In nucleotides, the CDR3 is TGTGCCAGTAACCGGTACGGTGATGGCTACACCTTC. The full variable domain, completed using reference TRBV19 and TRBJ1-2, is DGGITQSPKYLFRKEGQNVTLSCEQNLNHDAMYWYRQDPGQGLRLIYYSQIVNDFQKGDIAEGYSVSREKKESFPLTVTSAQKNPTAFYLCASNRYGDGYTFGSGTRLTVV.

In its sample, this clone was seen once. The chain joins TRBV19 to TRBJ1-2; D is perhaps TRBD1 (6 bases). The CDR3 sequence is 15 residues long. The germline V gene encodes CDR1 LNHDA and CDR2 SQIVND (reference sequence). Trimming took 4 bases from V and 3 from J, leaving 15 bases between them. The CDR3 sequence is CASSTHQGRHYGYTF. The CDR3 region has the DNA TGTGCCAGTAGTACCCACCAGGGGCGGCACTATGGCTACACCTTC.

The CDR3 nucleotides read TGTGCCAGTGGAGGACAGGGTGGTCAGCCCCAGCATTTT. Amino acids: CASGGQGGQPQHF. The chain links TRBV19 to TRBJ1-5, with TRBD1 matching over 8 bases. Germline CDR1 and CDR2: LNHDA and SQIVND (reference sequence). The CDR3 contains 13 residues. The J segment lost 6 bases and the V segment lost 8 bases, leaving 6 bases of the junction unmatched.

V gene TRBV4-3 combines with J gene TRBJ2-7; no clear D. This CDR3 has 17 residues. Germline-derived CDR1 and CDR2 are LGHNA and YSLEER. V lost 0 bases and J lost 3, with 18 bases in between. CDR3 nucleotide sequence: TGCGCCAGCAGCCAAGATTGGGGTGAGATCCGGGTCTACGAGCAGTACTTC. It yields the protein CASSQDWGEIRVYEQYF.

The V gene is TRBV6-1, the J gene TRBJ2-3, with D tentatively TRBD2 (6 bases). V was clipped by 3 bases and J by 6 bases, with 10 bases between them. Germline values: CDR1 MNHNS, CDR2 SASEGT. The CDR3 consists of 13 residues. The chain's CDR3 is CASSDSGGDTQYF. The CDR3 coding sequence is TGTGCCAGCAGTGATAGCGGAGGTGATACGCAGTATTTT.

This clone was recorded many times. In the same sample, other DNA sequences code for this CDR3. The gene calls are TRBV18 and TRBJ1-1; weak D call: TRBD1 (5 bases). The germline V gene encodes CDR1 KGHSH and CDR2 LQKENI. This CDR3 has 14 residues. The V gene lost 1 base and the J gene lost 5 bases, with 11 bases spanning the gap. For the CDR3, the DNA is TGTGCCAGCTCACCACTTGGGGGAACAACTGAAGCTTTCTTT. Its protein product is CASSPLGGTTEAFF.

The chain carries TRBV4-2 and TRBJ1-1; TRBD1 matches at 7 bases. The V gene end was trimmed by 0 bases and the J gene end by 6 bases; junction bases not matched to a gene: 7. The CDR3 is 15 amino acids. Germline-derived CDR1 and CDR2 are LGHNA and YNFKEQ. The CDR3 DNA sequence: TGTGCCAGCAGCCAAGATGGGAGCAGGGGGGCTGAAGCTTTCTTT. Amino acid sequence: CASSQDGSRGAEAFF.

This rearrangement joins TRBV5-4 to TRBJ2-3, with no clear D. CDR1 is SGHNT and CDR2 is YYREEE in the germline V gene (reference sequence). The CDR3 is 15 residues long. V was shortened by 3 bases and J by 2 bases, with 13 bases between the two germline ends. The CDR3, as DNA: TGTGCCAGCAGCTCGACCATTACTCCCACAGATACGCAGTATTTT. It encodes CASSSTITPTDTQYF.

This chain uses TRBV28 with TRBJ2-7; D is possibly TRBD1 (6 bases). The V and J ends lost 3 bases and 5 bases respectively, with 14 bases between them. Germline loops: CDR1 MDHEN, CDR2 SYDVKM. CDR3 length: 14 residues. The CDR3 DNA sequence: TGTGCCAGCAGTTTCCAGACTACAGGGCACGAGCAGTACTTC. Translating it yields CASSFQTTGHEQYF.

J is TRBJ1-1 and V is TRBV2, with unresolved D. Between the trimmed V and J ends, which lost 2 bases and 11 bases, there was a span of 9 bases. Germline V lookup: CDR1 SNHLY, CDR2 FYNNEI. There are 11 residues in the CDR3. The chain's CDR3 is CASSEHEMAFF. In DNA form, the CDR3 reads TGTGCCAGCAGTGAACATGAGATGGCTTTCTTT.

The chain employs TRBV19 and TRBJ2-3, with 8 bases aligning to TRBD1. CDR1 LNHDA and CDR2 SQIVND come from the germline V gene (reference sequence). The CDR3 is 14 amino acids. V lost 4 bases, J lost 2 bases, and 2 bases stayed unmatched. This chain's CDR3 is CASSRTGYTDTQYF. CDR3 sequence (DNA): TGTGCCAGTAGTAGGACAGGGTACACAGATACGCAGTATTTT.

The chain carries TRBV5-5 and TRBJ2-7; D may be TRBD1 (6 bases). This CDR3 contains 14 residues. V shed 3 bases and J shed 2 bases, with 12 bases lying between them. Germline CDR1 and CDR2: SGHKS and YYEKEE (reference sequence). Here the CDR3 reads CASSYSGTTYEQYF. The CDR3 DNA reads as TGTGCCAGCAGCTACTCCGGGACAACCTACGAGCAGTACTTC.

The rearrangement uses TRBV19 and TRBJ1-3, with 7 positions matching TRBD1. The germline CDR1 and CDR2 sequences are LNHDA and SQIVND (reference sequence). V dropped 5 bases and J dropped 3; count of bases not matched to a gene: 7. This CDR3 has 15 amino acids. CDR3 residues: CASSVDRTFGNTIYF. In nucleotides, the CDR3 is TGTGCCAGTAGTGTGGACAGGACATTTGGAAACACCATATATTTT.

Turning to this clone: A far larger clone is one nucleotide away, so this likely arose from a read error. Distinct nucleotide sequences in the sample also encode this CDR3. The rearrangement uses TRBV2 and TRBJ1-1, with 8 bases fitting TRBD1. The CDR3 consists of 14 residues. CDR1 and CDR2 (germline): SNHLY, FYNNEI. Trimming removed 5 bases from V and 9 bases from J; junction bases left unmatched: 11. The CDR3 coding sequence is TGTGCCAGCAGTCAAACCGGGACAGGAGGGAAAGCTTTCTTT. Its protein is CASSQTGTGGKAFF.

The chain employs TRBV19 and TRBJ1-5; TRBD1 agrees at 10 bases. Germline lookup yields CDR1 LNHDA and CDR2 SQIVND (reference sequence). The CDR3 totals 15 residues. The J segment lost 2 bases and the V segment lost 10 bases, leaving 8 bases of the junction unmatched. CDR3 sequence reads: CAIRQGAIGNQPQHF. In DNA form, the CDR3 reads TGTGCCATCAGACAGGGGGCGATCGGCAATCAGCCCCAGCATTTT.

Concerning this clone itself: The junction departs from germline at one end; a sequencing error may be responsible. The chain has TRBV5-1 and TRBJ2-7, with no clear D. The CDR3 contains 17 residues. Per germline, CDR1 SGHRS and CDR2 YFSETQ. The CDR3 protein is CASSRMGSPLISYEQHF. DNA for the CDR3: TGCGCCAGCAGCCGGATGGGCAGTCCCCTTATCTCCTACGAGCAGCACTTC.

The V gene is TRBV19, the J gene TRBJ2-7; 10 nucleotides line up with TRBD2. This CDR3 has 14 amino acids. Germline-derived CDR1 and CDR2 are LNHDA and SQIVND (reference sequence). CDR3 loop: CFRVAGGPWNEQYF. Written as DNA, the CDR3 is TGTTTTCGGGTAGCGGGAGGCCCCTGGAACGAGCAGTACTTC.

The CDR3 here is CASSPRQGASQITGNTIYF. Written as DNA, the CDR3 is TGTGCCAGCAGCCCTCGACAGGGGGCGTCTCAAATCACTGGAAACACCATATATTTT. The chain uses TRBV7-6 and TRBJ1-3; 10 positions match TRBD1. CDR1 and CDR2 (germline): SGHVS, FNYEAQ. This CDR3 has 19 residues. J lost 2 bases, V lost 5 bases, and 15 bases had no gene match. The whole variable domain, filled in from reference TRBV7-6 and TRBJ1-3, reads GAGVSQSPRYKVTKRGQDVALRCDPISGHVSLYWYRQALGQGPEFLTYFNYEAQQDKSGLPNDRFSAERPEGSISTLTIQRTEQRDSAMYRCASSPRQGASQITGNTIYFGEGSWLTVV.

The chain employs TRBV19 and TRBJ1-1, with 7 bases fitting TRBD1. The CDR3 has 15 amino acids. The germline CDR1 and CDR2 sequences are LNHDA and SQIVND (reference sequence). V lost 9 bases, J lost 0 bases, and 10 bases stayed unmatched. CDR3 in amino acids: CASLGQFTMNTEAFF. The CDR3 nucleotides are TGTGCCAGCCTGGGACAGTTTACTATGAACACTGAAGCTTTCTTT.

DNA for the CDR3: TGTGCCAGCAGTCCTACAGGGGCGCTTTACGAGCAGTACTTC. Its protein is CASSPTGALYEQYF. The chain employs TRBV6-5 and TRBJ2-7; TRBD1 matches at 7 bases. The CDR3 is 14 amino acids. The germline V gene has CDR1 MNHEY and CDR2 SVGAGI. V was clipped by 5 bases and J by 4 bases; unmatched bases: 8.

The chain joins TRBV5-8 to TRBJ2-1, with 9 positions matching TRBD1. Trimming took 4 bases from V and 10 from J; bases not matched to a gene: 12. This CDR3 has 15 residues. The germline gives CDR1 SGHTS, CDR2 YDEGEE. CDR3 sequence reads: CASSRRTGASSEQFF. DNA of the CDR3: TGTGCCAGCAGCCGTAGGACAGGGGCGTCCAGCGAGCAGTTCTTC.

This clone was picked up a small number of times. The chain uses TRBV6-1 and TRBJ1-4; 9 bases match TRBD1. The trim removed 2 bases at V and 6 bases at J, leaving 4 bases unmatched. The length of the CDR3 is 15 residues. Germline assignment: CDR1 MNHNS and CDR2 SASEGT. The chain's CDR3 is CASSEQGQGYEKLFF. The CDR3 coding sequence is TGTGCCAGCAGTGAACAGGGACAGGGATATGAAAAACTGTTTTTT.

A few counts support this clone. The chain combines TRBV6-5 with TRBJ2-7; perhaps TRBD2 as D (6 bases). Trimming stripped 5 bases from V and 3 bases from J, with 17 bases between. Germline assignment: CDR1 MNHEY and CDR2 SVGAGI. The CDR3 covers 15 residues. The CDR3 reads CASSPTLLGGYEQYF. CDR3 in DNA: TGTGCCAGCAGTCCAACCTTGTTGGGGGGCTACGAGCAGTACTTC.

The chain is built from TRBV4-1 and TRBJ2-2, with TRBD1 identical over 10 bases. Germline CDR1 MGHRA, CDR2 YSYEKL. The CDR3 is 16 residues long. J gave up 5 bases and V 0 bases, and 3 bases lay outside the gene matches. The CDR3 DNA is TGCGCCAGCAGCCAAGATGGGACAGGGGTAACCGGGGAGCTGTTTTTT. Translation gives CASSQDGTGVTGELFF.